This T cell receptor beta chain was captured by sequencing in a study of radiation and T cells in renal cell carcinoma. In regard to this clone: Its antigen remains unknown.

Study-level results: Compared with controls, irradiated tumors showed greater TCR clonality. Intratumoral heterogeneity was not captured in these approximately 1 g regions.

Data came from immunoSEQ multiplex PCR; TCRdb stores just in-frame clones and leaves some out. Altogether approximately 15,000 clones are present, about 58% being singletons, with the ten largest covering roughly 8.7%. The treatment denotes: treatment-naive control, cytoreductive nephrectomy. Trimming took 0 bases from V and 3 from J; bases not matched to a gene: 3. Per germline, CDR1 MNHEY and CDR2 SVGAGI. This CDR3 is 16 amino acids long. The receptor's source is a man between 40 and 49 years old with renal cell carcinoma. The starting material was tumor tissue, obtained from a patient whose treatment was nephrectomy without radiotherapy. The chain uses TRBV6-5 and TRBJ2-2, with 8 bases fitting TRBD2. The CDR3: CASSYSLRGDTGELFF. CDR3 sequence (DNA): TGTGCCAGCAGTTACTCGTTGCGGGGGGACACCGGGGAGCTGTTTTTT.